The 9 T cell receptor beta chains below all came from one sample that was sequenced in a study of long-term antiretroviral therapy in people with HIV. Sequencing used immunoSEQ v3.0 at survey level. Using immunoSEQ multiplex PCR, the repertoire was profiled, and TCRdb retains in-frame clones only, with some absent. The repertoire holds tens of thousands of clones, around 87% seen once, with about 3.3% in the top ten. The input for sequencing was unsorted PBMCs, taken 2.6 years after starting antiretroviral therapy. These receptors were obtained from a woman in her forties or fifties with HIV.

The chain combines TRBV19 with TRBJ1-4; 8 bases are a match to TRBD1. Germline V CDR1 and CDR2: LNHDA, SQIVND (reference sequence). J gave up 4 bases and V 5 bases, and 6 bases lay outside the gene matches. The CDR3 covers 15 residues. CDR3 sequence: CASSSQQGGNEKLFF. The CDR3 coding sequence is TGTGCCAGTAGTTCCCAACAGGGGGGTAATGAAAAACTGTTTTTT. The whole variable domain, filled in from reference TRBV19 and TRBJ1-4, reads DGGITQSPKYLFRKEGQNVTLSCEQNLNHDAMYWYRQDPGQGLRLIYYSQIVNDFQKGDIAEGYSVSREKKESFPLTVTSAQKNPTAFYLCASSSQQGGNEKLFFGSGTQLSVL.

This rearrangement joins TRBV11-2 to TRBJ2-1; TRBD1 or TRBD2 may be the D gene (5 bases each). V was clipped by 1 base and J by 0 bases, with 7 bases between them. The CDR3 is made up of 15 amino acids. Per the germline V gene, CDR1 is SGHAT and CDR2 is FQNNGV. The CDR3 nucleotides are TGTGCCAGCAGCTTAGGGGGGAGCTCCTACAATGAGCAGTTCTTC. Translating gives CASSLGGSSYNEQFF.

The CDR3 sequence is CASSFTAGSYNEQFF. The DNA of the CDR3 is TGTGCCAGCAGTTTTACCGCAGGGAGCTACAATGAGCAGTTCTTC. The rearrangement uses TRBV27 and TRBJ2-1, with D possibly being TRBD1 or TRBD2 (5 bases each). Trimming stripped 3 bases from V and 3 bases from J, with 12 bases between. The V gene's germline CDR1 is MNHEY and CDR2 SMNVEV (reference sequence). The CDR3 spans 15 residues.

The gene calls are TRBV28 and TRBJ2-7; D is undetermined. Germline V gene sequence: CDR1 MDHEN, CDR2 SYDVKM. The CDR3 extends over 16 amino acids. V was shortened by 3 bases and J by 3 bases, with 18 bases between the two germline ends. CDR3 coding DNA: TGTGCCAGCAGTTTTCCTTCGACGCAACCGCACTACGAGCAGTACTTC. This encodes CASSFPSTQPHYEQYF.

CDR3 residues: CASSTPGPGELFF. The CDR3 DNA reads TGTGCCAGTAGTACACCGGGACCCGGGGAGCTGTTTTTT. The chain employs TRBV19 and TRBJ2-2, with D perhaps assigned TRBD1 or TRBD2 (5 bases each). V lost 4 bases, J lost 6 bases, and 9 bases lay in between. The CDR3 contains 13 residues. Germline loops: CDR1 LNHDA, CDR2 SQIVND (reference sequence). The full variable domain, its missing parts supplied by reference TRBV19 and TRBJ2-2, is DGGITQSPKYLFRKEGQNVTLSCEQNLNHDAMYWYRQDPGQGLRLIYYSQIVNDFQKGDIAEGYSVSREKKESFPLTVTSAQKNPTAFYLCASSTPGPGELFFGEGSRLTVL.

This rearrangement joins TRBV6-5 to TRBJ2-7; 9 nucleotides match TRBD2. Trimming took 8 bases from V and 3 from J; bases not matched to a gene: 11. This CDR3 is built from 15 residues. Germline-derived CDR1 and CDR2 are MNHEY and SVGAGI. CDR3 loop: CASAGGPAGNYEQYF. Here the CDR3 DNA reads TGTGCCAGCGCGGGAGGGCCGGCAGGAAACTACGAGCAGTACTTC.

The chain has TRBV6-5 and TRBJ2-7; TRBD1 is a possible D gene (6 bases). Germline V lookup: CDR1 MNHEY, CDR2 SVGAGI. CDR3 length: 12 amino acids. Trimming took off 5 bases at V and 4 bases at J, with 9 bases between the two ends. This chain's CDR3 is CASSPTGYEQYF. CDR3 DNA: TGTGCCAGCAGTCCCACAGGGTACGAGCAGTACTTC.

In this sample, this clone turned up a few times. V and J are TRBV7-9 and TRBJ2-7; D ambiguous. V lost 4 bases and J lost 4, with 11 bases in between. The CDR3 consists of 13 residues. Germline V gene data show CDR1 as SEHNR and CDR2 as FQNEAQ (reference sequence). Written as DNA, the CDR3 is TGTGCCAGCAGCTATGCACCCTGGTACGAGCAGTACTTC. Protein sequence: CASSYAPWYEQYF.

CDR3 coding DNA: TGTGCCAGCAGCTTGGGTGGGACCGGAGCCCTCGAGCAGTACTTC. This sequence encodes CASSLGGTGALEQYF. The chain has TRBV5-4 and TRBJ2-7; D assignment may be TRBD1 or TRBD2 (5 bases each). Germline V gene data show CDR1 as SGHNT and CDR2 as YYREEE (reference sequence). V lost 0 bases and J 6 bases, leaving 16 bases between the germline ends. The CDR3 spans 15 residues. Together with reference TRBV5-4 and TRBJ2-7, the CDR3 gives the full variable domain: ETGVTQSPTHLIKTRGQQVTLRCSSQSGHNTVSWYQQALGQGPQFIFQYYREEENGRGNFPPRFSGLQFPNYSSELNVNALELDDSALYLCASSLGGTGALEQYFGPGTRLTVT.